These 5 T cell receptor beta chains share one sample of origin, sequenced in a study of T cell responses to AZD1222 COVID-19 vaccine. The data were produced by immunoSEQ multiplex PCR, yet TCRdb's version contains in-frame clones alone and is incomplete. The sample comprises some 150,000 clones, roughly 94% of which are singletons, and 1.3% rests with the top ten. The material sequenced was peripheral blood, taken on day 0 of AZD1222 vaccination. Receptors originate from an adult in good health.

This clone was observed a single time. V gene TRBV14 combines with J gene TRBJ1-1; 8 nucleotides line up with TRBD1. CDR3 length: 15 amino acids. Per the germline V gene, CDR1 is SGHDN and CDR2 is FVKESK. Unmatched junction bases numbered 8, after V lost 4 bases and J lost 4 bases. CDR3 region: CASSPLQGAGTEAFF. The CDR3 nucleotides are TGTGCCAGCAGCCCGCTCCAGGGGGCAGGCACTGAAGCTTTCTTT. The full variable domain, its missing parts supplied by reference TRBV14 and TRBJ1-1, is EAGVTQFPSHSVIEKGQTVTLRCDPISGHDNLYWYRRVMGKEIKFLLHFVKESKQDESGMPNNRFLAERTGGTYSTLKVQPAELEDSGVYFCASSPLQGAGTEAFFGQGTRLTVV.

The CDR3 sequence is CASSSRNVLAGGTDTQYF. For the CDR3, the DNA is TGTGCCAGCAGCAGCCGGAATGTACTAGCGGGGGGTACAGATACGCAGTATTTT. The chain uses TRBV21-1 and TRBJ2-3; the D call of TRBD2 is as the table states it, not checked on the DNA. TRBV21-1 is flagged as a pseudogene. CDR3 size: 18 residues.

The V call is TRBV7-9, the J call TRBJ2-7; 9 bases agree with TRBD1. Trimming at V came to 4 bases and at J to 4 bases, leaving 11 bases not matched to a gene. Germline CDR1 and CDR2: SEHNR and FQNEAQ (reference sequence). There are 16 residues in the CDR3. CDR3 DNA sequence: TGTGCCAGCAGCTCTTCCTTTTCGGACAGGGGTTACGAGCAGTACGTC. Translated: CASSSSFSDRGYEQYV.

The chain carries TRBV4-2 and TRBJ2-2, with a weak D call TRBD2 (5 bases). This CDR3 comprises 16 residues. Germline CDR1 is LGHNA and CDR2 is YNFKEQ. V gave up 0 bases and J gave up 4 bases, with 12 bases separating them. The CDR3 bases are TGTGCCAGCAGCCAAGATGTCGCTAGCAGCACCGGGGAGCTGTTTTTT. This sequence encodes CASSQDVASSTGELFF.

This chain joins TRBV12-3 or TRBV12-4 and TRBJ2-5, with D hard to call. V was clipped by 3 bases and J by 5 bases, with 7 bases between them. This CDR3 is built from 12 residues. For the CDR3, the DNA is TGTGCCAGCAGTTTTAATGGCGAGACCCAGTACTTC. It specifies CASSFNGETQYF.